This TCR beta chain was recorded in a study of blood T cell repertoires in COVID-19. Trimming took 3 bases from V and 4 from J, leaving 9 bases between them. Germline V gene sequence: CDR1 WNHNN, CDR2 SYGVQD (reference sequence). This CDR3 has 14 residues. This clone was picked up a small number of times. TCRdb keeps only in-frame clones here, not all; method: immunoSEQ multiplex PCR. This sample yields about 100,000 clones, of which more than 75% are seen a single time; 9.5% to 15% belongs to the top ten. The V gene is TRBV10-1, the J gene TRBJ2-2; D is possibly TRBD2 (5 bases). Sequencing was carried out using peripheral blood. This receptor was taken from a human donor in a cohort sampled during active COVID-19. CDR3 residues: CASSDPGSTGELFF. The CDR3 nucleotides read TGCGCCAGCAGTGATCCGGGGTCCACCGGGGAGCTGTTTTTT.